This entry describes one T cell receptor (beta chain). This sample is drawn from a study of quantifying T cell responses using KT2 cells. Turning to the study itself: Reverse transcription used primers in the TCR alpha and beta constant regions. The second PCR ran as a qPCR until a predetermined fluorescence threshold was reached.

A single-stranded UMI oligo with SP2 sequence was ligated to cDNA 3' ends. First-round PCR used three to five cycles and beta primers RC1.1 and RC1.2 covering TRBC1 and TRBC2. TCRdb itself ran the UMI-ligation and nested PCR reads through MiXCR, one entry per CDR3 protein. Here the sample spans roughly 38,000 distinct CDR3 sequences, 17% being singletons. V was trimmed by 4 bases and J by 3 bases, leaving 11 bases between them. Germline V gene sequence: CDR1 SGHKS, CDR2 YYEKEE (reference sequence). The length of the CDR3 is 13 residues. This TCR came from a human donor. This chain joins TRBV5-5 and TRBJ2-7; weak D call: TRBD1 (6 bases). The sequencing sample was made of PBMCs spiked with cells of the T cell clone KT2. As DNA, the CDR3 is TGTGCCAGCAGCATTTCGACAGGCTACGAGCAGTACTTC. As protein: CASSISTGYEQYF.